The 10 T cell receptor beta chains below come from one sample, sequenced in a study of shared clonotypes between healthy human individuals. Repertoires were generated with immunoSEQ multiplex PCR, while TCRdb's copy carries only in-frame clones and drops some. Of about 490,000 clones in the sample, 70% to 80% were seen once. Source material: PBMCs. These receptors all come from a middle-aged woman in good health. Some clones in this sample may be carry-over from other donors' samples.

This clone was seen only once. The V gene is TRBV27, the J gene TRBJ2-1, with TRBD2 as a possible D gene (5 bases). In germline, CDR1 is MNHEY, CDR2 SMNVEV (reference sequence). The CDR3 is 14 amino acids. With 1 base removed from V and 4 bases from J, the gap between germline ends came to 8 bases. The CDR3 sequence: CASSLWSGYNEQFF. In DNA form, the CDR3 reads TGTGCCAGCAGTTTATGGAGCGGTTACAATGAGCAGTTCTTC.

This clone has at least ten counts. The chain is built from TRBV15 and TRBJ1-2; 9 bases are a match to TRBD1. The CDR3 totals 14 residues. Per germline, CDR1 LNHNV and CDR2 YYDKDF (reference sequence). The V gene end was trimmed by 2 bases and the J gene end by 8 bases; junction bases not matched to a gene: 6. The CDR3 nucleotides are TGTGCCACCAGCAGATCTAGGACAGGGGAAGGCTACACCTTC. This encodes CATSRSRTGEGYTF.

The gene calls are TRBV28 and TRBJ2-3, with D unclear. V was pared by 3 bases and J by 4 bases, with 14 bases between. There are 15 residues in the CDR3. The germline gives CDR1 MDHEN, CDR2 SYDVKM. Written as DNA, the CDR3 is TGTGCCAGCAGTTTTTGGCCTAAAGGTCCAGATACGCAGTATTTT. It specifies CASSFWPKGPDTQYF.

The rearrangement uses TRBV18 and TRBJ2-3; weak D call: TRBD2 (5 bases). The CDR3 is made up of 16 amino acids. Germline V gene sequence: CDR1 KGHSH, CDR2 LQKENI. The V end was cut by 3 bases, the J end by 0 bases, with 13 bases between. CDR3 residues: CASSPLAISSTDTQYF. The CDR3 nucleotides are TGTGCCAGCTCACCTTTAGCGATCTCTAGCACAGATACGCAGTATTTT.

The chain is built from TRBV7-9 and TRBJ2-3, with D maybe TRBD2 (5 bases). CDR1 is SEHNR, CDR2 FQNEAQ, per germline (reference sequence). Trimming cost V 5 bases and J 1 base, with 10 bases left between them. The CDR3 is 14 residues long. Written as DNA, the CDR3 is TGTGCCAGCAGCCTACCCGGGGGCACAGATACGCAGTATTTT. Translation: CASSLPGGTDTQYF.

V is TRBV18 and J is TRBJ1-1; the match to TRBD1 covers 7 bases. V lost 3 bases to trimming and J lost 0 bases; unmatched junction nucleotides: 10. The CDR3 loop spans 17 amino acids. The germline V gene encodes CDR1 KGHSH and CDR2 LQKENI. CDR3 residues: CASSPLRGAEVNTEAFF. Here the CDR3 DNA reads TGTGCCAGCTCACCTCTCAGGGGGGCAGAAGTGAACACTGAAGCTTTCTTT.

V usage is TRBV5-1 and J usage is TRBJ1-2, with TRBD1 matching 9 bases. The trim removed 3 bases at V and 5 bases at J, leaving 8 bases unmatched. CDR1 and CDR2 from the germline V gene are SGHRS and YFSETQ. The CDR3 has 15 residues. For the CDR3, the DNA is TGCGCCAGCAGCTGGTTCCGGGACAGGGTTTATGGCTACACCTTC. Translation gives CASSWFRDRVYGYTF.

In regard to this clone: Given a far larger clone just one base away, this is likely a sequencing read error. Other DNA sequences in the same sample also yield this CDR3. This chain links TRBV5-4 with TRBJ2-7; TRBD2 matches at 8 bases. CDR1 is SGHNT, CDR2 YYREEE, per germline (reference sequence). Germline trimming cut 3 bases from V and 7 bases from J; bases unmatched to any gene: 9. This CDR3 spans 14 amino acids. Written as DNA, the CDR3 is TGTGCCAGCAGCTGGCGGGGGGCCGTCGATGAGCAGTACTTC. Protein product: CASSWRGAVDEQYF.

The rearrangement uses TRBV25-1 and TRBJ1-3; D may be TRBD1 (5 bases). This CDR3 has 17 residues. The V end was cut by 1 base, the J end by 0 bases, with 13 bases between. The V gene's germline CDR1 is MGHDK and CDR2 SYGVNS. CDR3 in DNA: TGTGCCAGCAGTGAATCGGGCAGGGTGGGCTCTGGAAACACCATATATTTT. Amino acids: CASSESGRVGSGNTIYF.

A word on this clone: A much larger clone lies a single base off, so this may be a read error. The chain carries TRBV4-1 and TRBJ1-2; 7 positions agree with TRBD1. This CDR3 is 14 amino acids long. Germline trimming cut 0 bases from V and 4 bases from J; bases unmatched to any gene: 2. The germline V gene has CDR1 MGHRA and CDR2 YSYEKL. CDR3 DNA sequence: TGCGCCAGCAGCCAAGATGAGGGGGCCTATGGCTACACCTTC. Protein sequence: CASSQDEGAYGYTF.